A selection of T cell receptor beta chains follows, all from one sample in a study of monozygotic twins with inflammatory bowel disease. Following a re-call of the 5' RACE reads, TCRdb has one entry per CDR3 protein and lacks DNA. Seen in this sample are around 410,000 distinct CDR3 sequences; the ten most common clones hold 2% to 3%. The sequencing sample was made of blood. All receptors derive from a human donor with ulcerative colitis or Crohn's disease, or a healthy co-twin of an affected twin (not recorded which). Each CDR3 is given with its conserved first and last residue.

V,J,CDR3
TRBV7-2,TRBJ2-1,CASSLQSGGRNEQFF
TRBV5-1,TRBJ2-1,CASSLEGGAYNEQFF
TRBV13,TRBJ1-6,CASSTGTGNSPLHF
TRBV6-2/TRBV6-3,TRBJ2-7,CASLLSAVSYEQYF
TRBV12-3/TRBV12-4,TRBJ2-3,CASSLQVAPGGTDTQYF
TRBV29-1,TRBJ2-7,CSVVTGTGRLEQYF
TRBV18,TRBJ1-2,CASSPVGGYGYTF
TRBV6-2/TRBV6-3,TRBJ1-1,CASSYLTGNTEAFF
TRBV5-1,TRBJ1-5,CASSLDGVGNQPQHF
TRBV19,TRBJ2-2,CASSTTSGGAGFGELFF
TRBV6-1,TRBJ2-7,CASREHFSSYEQYF